This T cell receptor beta chain is drawn from a study of T cell responses to AZD1222 COVID-19 vaccine. Study in general: Doses given second, at about 4 or about 12 weeks, were pooled.

Study findings and constraints: When two AZD1222 doses had been given, Spike-specific TCR breadth and depth rose. White British ancestry dominated among donors, who included more females, and clonal diversity was possibly underestimated.

A word on this clone: Its cognate antigen is unknown.

The germline gives CDR1 PRHDT, CDR2 FYEKMQ (reference sequence). The CDR3 extends over 15 amino acids. V lost 5 bases and J 0 bases, leaving 14 bases between the germline ends. Only in-frame clones appear in the TCRdb table, and some are missing; sequencing was by immunoSEQ multiplex PCR. In the table there are some 100,000 clones, around nine tenths of which are singletons. The specimen comprised peripheral blood, sampled on day 0 of AZD1222 vaccination. This receptor was obtained from an adult in good health. The chain employs TRBV13 and TRBJ2-7; possibly TRBD1 or TRBD2 for D (6 bases each). CDR3 sequence (DNA): TGTGCCAGCAGCCCCGTGGGGGGCGGCTCCTACGAGCAGTACTTC. This gives the protein CASSPVGGGSYEQYF.